Presented here are 31 T cell receptor beta chains from one specimen sequenced in a study of long-term antiretroviral therapy in people with HIV. Samples were assayed with immunoSEQ v3.0 at survey level. Data came from immunoSEQ multiplex PCR; TCRdb stores just in-frame clones and leaves some out. The sample has 20,000 to 30,000 clones; about 85% are singletons. The material sequenced was unsorted PBMCs, taken 2.3 years after starting antiretroviral therapy. The source is a man aged 40-49 years with HIV.

The chain links TRBV30 to TRBJ1-4, with D possibly TRBD1 on 5 matching bases. Trimming took 3 bases from V and 4 from J, leaving 12 bases between them. The CDR3 totals 14 residues. The germline CDR1 and CDR2 sequences are GTSNPN and SVGIG (reference sequence). CDR3 in DNA: TGTGCCTGGAGCCAGGGACCGATTAATGAAAAACTGTTTTTT. Amino acid sequence: CAWSQGPINEKLFF.

This clone was seen more than once but under ten times. The chain combines TRBV5-1 with TRBJ1-2, with a possible D match to TRBD1 (6 bases). Germline V gene sequence: CDR1 SGHRS, CDR2 YFSETQ. This CDR3 contains 17 residues. V was trimmed by 1 base and J by 4 bases, leaving 20 bases between them. The CDR3 region has the DNA TGCGCCAGCAGCTTGCAAGTGCCTACGGACAGAAGCTATGGCTACACCTTC. The encoded protein is CASSLQVPTDRSYGYTF. The full variable domain, its missing parts supplied by reference TRBV5-1 and TRBJ1-2, is KAGVTQTPRYLIKTRGQQVTLSCSPISGHRSVSWYQQTPGQGLQFLFEYFSETQRNKGNFPGRFSGRQFSNSRSEMNVSTLELGDSALYLCASSLQVPTDRSYGYTFGSGTRLTVV.

DNA of the CDR3: TGTGCCAGCAGCTTGGAACTAGCGGACACCTACGAGCAGTACTTC. As protein: CASSLELADTYEQYF. V and J are TRBV5-5 and TRBJ2-7, with 8 positions matching TRBD2. In germline, CDR1 is SGHKS, CDR2 YYEKEE (reference sequence). The CDR3 loop spans 15 amino acids. V gave up 0 bases and J gave up 2 bases; unmatched junction bases: 4.

This clone was detected only a few times. The rearrangement joins TRBV27 to TRBJ1-2, with D perhaps TRBD1 (6 bases). The CDR3 has 13 amino acids. In germline, CDR1 is MNHEY, CDR2 SMNVEV (reference sequence). V was clipped by 5 bases and J by 1 base, with 8 bases between them. CDR3 sequence reads: CASSQDSNYGYTF. CDR3 DNA sequence: TGTGCCAGCAGTCAGGACAGTAACTATGGCTACACCTTC.

This clone was seen a few times. The chain recombines TRBV27 with TRBJ1-1, with 9 bases that match TRBD1. The germline gives CDR1 MNHEY, CDR2 SMNVEV (reference sequence). V was clipped by 2 bases and J by 3 bases; unmatched bases: 13. The CDR3 sequence is 18 residues long. DNA for the CDR3: TGTGCCAGCAGTTTAAGTACCCCCGGGACAGGGTGGGACACTGAAGCTTTCTTT. Residues: CASSLSTPGTGWDTEAFF.

The genes are TRBV6-1 and TRBJ1-3; D gene uncertain. V was cut by 1 base and J by 0 bases, with 7 bases left in between. There are 15 residues in the CDR3. The germline gives CDR1 MNHNS, CDR2 SASEGT. CDR3 sequence: CASSEGSYSGNTIYF. For the CDR3, the DNA is TGTGCCAGCAGTGAAGGAAGTTACTCTGGAAACACCATATATTTT.

The table lists this clone with a count of one. The rearrangement uses TRBV19 and TRBJ2-6, with D tentatively TRBD1 or TRBD2 (5 bases each). V lost 5 bases, J lost 5 bases, and 19 bases lay in between. Per the germline V gene, CDR1 is LNHDA and CDR2 is SQIVND (reference sequence). The CDR3 runs 17 residues. CDR3 amino acids: CASSVGHGASWANVLTF. In nucleotides, the CDR3 is TGTGCCAGTAGTGTTGGTCACGGGGCCTCCTGGGCCAACGTCCTGACTTTC.

This rearrangement joins TRBV19 to TRBJ2-7; TRBD1 is a possible D gene (6 bases). Between the trimmed V and J ends, which lost 6 bases and 1 base, there was a span of 13 bases. Looked up from germline, CDR1 is LNHDA and CDR2 is SQIVND (reference sequence). The CDR3 contains 14 residues. Here the CDR3 reads CASSQGYDSYEQYF. The CDR3 coding sequence is TGTGCCAGTAGCCAGGGGTATGATTCCTACGAGCAGTACTTC.

The count of this clone is one. The chain joins TRBV12-5 to TRBJ2-1; TRBD2 matches at 11 bases. Germline V gene data show CDR1 as LGHNT and CDR2 as FRNRAP. The CDR3 covers 17 residues. V lost 2 bases, J lost 4 bases, and 7 bases stayed unmatched. The CDR3, as DNA: TGTGCTAGTGGTTTGCAGACCGGGACTAGCGGTTACAATGAGCAGTTCTTC. It is translated as CASGLQTGTSGYNEQFF. Full variable domain (rest looked up from reference TRBV12-5 and TRBJ2-1): DARVTQTPRHKVTEMGQEVTMRCQPILGHNTVFWYRQTMMQGLELLAYFRNRAPLDDSGMPKDRFSAEMPDATLATLKIQPSEPRDSAVYFCASGLQTGTSGYNEQFFGPGTRLTVL.

The sample holds one count of this clone. In DNA form, the CDR3 reads TGCGCCAGCAGCCGGGCTAGCGGAGAGCAGTACTTC. This gives the protein CASSRASGEQYF. V is TRBV4-1 and J is TRBJ2-7; TRBD2 matches at 7 bases. CDR1 MGHRA and CDR2 YSYEKL come from the germline V gene. Losses at the gene ends were 4 bases for V and 7 bases for J; bases not matched to a gene: 4. The CDR3 contains 12 residues.

The chain recombines TRBV6-5 with TRBJ1-4, with D unclear. The CDR3 contains 15 residues. Germline loops: CDR1 MNHEY, CDR2 SVGAGI. V was shortened by 0 bases and J by 5 bases, with 10 bases between the two germline ends. The CDR3 reads CASSYSSYGNEKLFF. The CDR3 DNA follows: TGTGCCAGCAGTTACTCATCCTATGGGAATGAAAAACTGTTTTTT.

In this sample, this clone turned up a few times. The chain uses TRBV9 and TRBJ2-6; D gene ambiguous. Germline assignment: CDR1 SGDLS and CDR2 YYNGEE. Between the trimmed V and J ends, which lost 0 bases and 0 bases, there was a span of 1 base. The CDR3 covers 14 residues. The CDR3 DNA is TGTGCCAGCAGCGTAGTCTCTGGGGCCAACGTCCTGACTTTC. It encodes CASSVVSGANVLTF.

This chain joins TRBV10-2 and TRBJ2-3, with TRBD2 matching 14 bases. Germline assignment: CDR1 WSHSY and CDR2 SAAADI. Unmatched junction bases numbered 8, after V lost 6 bases and J lost 0 bases. The CDR3 consists of 18 residues. CDR3 region: CASRLTGLAGVSTDTQYF. The CDR3 DNA follows: TGCGCCAGCAGGCTCACGGGACTAGCGGGGGTCAGCACAGATACGCAGTATTTT.

The chain recombines TRBV11-2 with TRBJ1-2, with 7 bases that match TRBD1. After removal of 5 bases from V and 4 bases from J, the junction contained 10 bases not matched to a gene. The CDR3 contains 15 residues. Germline V gene data show CDR1 as SGHAT and CDR2 as FQNNGV. The CDR3 protein is CASSHPRGWGYGYTF. The DNA for the CDR3 is TGTGCCAGCAGCCACCCCAGGGGGTGGGGCTATGGCTACACCTTC.

The rearrangement uses TRBV19 and TRBJ1-5, with D perhaps TRBD1 (6 bases). Trimming left V 7 bases short and J 6 bases short, with 25 bases between. The germline V gene has CDR1 LNHDA and CDR2 SQIVND (reference sequence). This CDR3 is built from 17 residues. The CDR3 spells CASKGNGGAFYRQPQHF. As DNA, the CDR3 is TGTGCCAGTAAGGGGAACGGGGGGGCGTTCTACCGTCAGCCCCAGCATTTT.

The chain uses TRBV5-5 and TRBJ1-5; no clear D. Germline values: CDR1 SGHKS, CDR2 YYEKEE (reference sequence). Deletions cut 0 bases from V and 7 bases from J, with 14 bases between. This CDR3 spans 15 amino acids. CDR3: CASSLEDQLGQPQHF. The CDR3 DNA follows: TGTGCCAGCAGCTTGGAGGATCAGTTAGGGCAGCCCCAGCATTTT.

The V and J genes are TRBV5-1 and TRBJ2-7, with 7 bases lining up with TRBD1. CDR1 is SGHRS, CDR2 YFSETQ, per germline. The V and J ends lost 3 bases and 6 bases, in that order; junction bases with no gene match: 18. The CDR3 consists of 17 residues. In nucleotides, the CDR3 is TGCGCCAGCAGCTCTGATCTCACCGGGACAGTGAGGGCCGAGCAGTACTTC. It encodes CASSSDLTGTVRAEQYF.

The J gene is TRBJ1-3, the V gene TRBV2; D ambiguous. Trimming took off 6 bases at V and 2 bases at J, with 14 bases between the two ends. There are 15 residues in the CDR3. Germline-derived CDR1 and CDR2 are SNHLY and FYNNEI. The CDR3 here is CASSHGPPPGNTIYF. The CDR3 region has the DNA TGTGCCAGCAGCCACGGGCCCCCCCCTGGAAACACCATATATTTT.

For the CDR3, the DNA is TGTGCCAGCAGCCCTTTGGGGGCGAACACCGGGGAGCTGTTTTTT. It yields the protein CASSPLGANTGELFF. The chain carries TRBV7-9 and TRBJ2-2, with D perhaps TRBD1 or TRBD2 (5 bases each). CDR3 length: 15 amino acids. V lost 5 bases, J lost 0 bases, and 10 bases lay in between. CDR1 and CDR2 from the germline V gene are SEHNR and FQNEAQ (reference sequence).

The chain employs TRBV5-1 and TRBJ2-3; D may be TRBD1 (5 bases). CDR1 and CDR2 from the germline V gene are SGHRS and YFSETQ. CDR3 size: 15 residues. The germline V and J ends were trimmed by 2 bases and 4 bases, with 14 bases remaining between them. The CDR3 DNA sequence: TGCGCCAGCAGCTTTACGGATCTAGGGGCAGATACGCAGTATTTT. It translates to CASSFTDLGADTQYF.

The V gene is TRBV15, the J gene TRBJ1-2; D is uncertain. The CDR3 length is 11 residues. Germline lookup yields CDR1 LNHNV and CDR2 YYDKDF (reference sequence). Trimming removed 8 bases at V and 1 base at J, with 5 bases between. CDR3 sequence: CATRGNYGYTF. The CDR3 DNA is TGTGCCACCCGGGGTAACTATGGCTACACCTTC.

The genes are TRBV6-5 and TRBJ2-1; TRBD1 matches at 7 bases. CDR1 MNHEY and CDR2 SVGAGI come from the germline V gene. V dropped 0 bases and J dropped 3; count of bases not matched to a gene: 2. The CDR3 loop spans 15 amino acids. This CDR3 reads CASSYSGQRYNEQFF. Written as DNA, the CDR3 is TGTGCCAGCAGTTACTCGGGACAGCGCTACAATGAGCAGTTCTTC.

This clone was seen once. The genes are TRBV10-3 and TRBJ2-1; no clear D gene. Germline values: CDR1 ENHRY, CDR2 SYGVKD. CDR3 size: 13 residues. Deletions cut 3 bases from V and 5 bases from J, with 8 bases between. The CDR3 DNA reads as TGTGCCATCAGTGATACGGTTGACAATGAGCAGTTCTTC. Protein product: CAISDTVDNEQFF.

The gene calls are TRBV5-6 and TRBJ2-4; no definite D call. This CDR3 has 16 amino acids. Per germline, CDR1 SGHDT and CDR2 YYEEEE. V lost 4 bases and J lost 0, with 14 bases in between. The CDR3 nucleotides read TGTGCCAGCAGCCCCGGTACAGTTCGAGCCAAAAACATTCAGTACTTC. This codes for CASSPGTVRAKNIQYF.

The V call is TRBV6-6, the J call TRBJ1-4; no reliable D call. The CDR3 runs to 15 residues. Trimming removed 2 bases at V and 8 bases at J, with 15 bases between. Germline V gives CDR1 MNHNY, CDR2 SVGAGI (reference sequence). The CDR3 DNA is TGTGCCAGCAGTTACCAAGGACTGCGCGACGAAAAACTGTTTTTT. It encodes CASSYQGLRDEKLFF.

The gene calls are TRBV9 and TRBJ2-2; TRBD1 matches 7 bases. CDR3 length equals 16 residues. Germline-derived CDR1 and CDR2 are SGDLS and YYNGEE. Trimming took 3 bases from V and 6 from J; bases not matched to a gene: 11. The CDR3 is CASSAPSGGRAGELFF. The CDR3 coding sequence is TGTGCCAGCAGCGCCCCCTCAGGGGGTAGAGCCGGGGAGCTGTTTTTT.

The CDR3 loop reads CASSPPLAGSTDTQYF. The CDR3 nucleotides are TGTGCCAGCTCACCACCGCTAGCGGGAAGCACAGATACGCAGTATTTT. The chain has TRBV18 and TRBJ2-3, with TRBD2 identical over 9 bases. Per the germline V gene, CDR1 is KGHSH and CDR2 is LQKENI. The CDR3 contains 16 residues. V shed 0 bases and J 0 bases; nucleotides not matched to a gene: 1.

The chain recombines TRBV10-3 with TRBJ2-1; 8 bases fit TRBD2. Germline CDR1 reads ENHRY; CDR2 reads SYGVKD. V dropped 0 bases and J dropped 6; count of bases not matched to a gene: 16. This CDR3 has 19 amino acids. This CDR3 reads CAISESSISGVMSGNEQFF. The CDR3 bases are TGTGCCATCAGTGAGTCGTCTATTAGCGGGGTTATGTCCGGCAATGAGCAGTTCTTC.

The V call is TRBV4-1, the J call TRBJ2-2; D is unresolved. Germline lookup yields CDR1 MGHRA and CDR2 YSYEKL. The CDR3 totals 14 residues. V was clipped by 1 base and J by 6 bases, with 9 bases between them. The CDR3 protein is CASSQGSESGELFF. DNA of the CDR3: TGCGCCAGCAGCCAAGGATCAGAATCCGGGGAGCTGTTTTTT.

The J gene is TRBJ2-7, the V gene TRBV30; 9 nucleotides agree with TRBD2. V was pared by 3 bases and J by 2 bases, with 14 bases of the junction left unmatched. CDR1 is GTSNPN, CDR2 SVGIG, per germline (reference sequence). The CDR3 has 17 residues. CDR3 protein: CAWSPAPRLAVTYEQYF. The CDR3 DNA is TGTGCCTGGAGCCCCGCCCCCCGACTAGCGGTTACCTACGAGCAGTACTTC.

J is TRBJ1-1 and V is TRBV11-3; no clear D. Germline loops: CDR1 SGHNT, CDR2 YENEEA. The ends were cut back, 1 base at V and 2 bases at J, with 5 bases in the middle. This CDR3 spans 13 amino acids. CDR3 protein: CASSLGFNTEAFF. The CDR3 DNA reads as TGTGCCAGCAGCTTAGGCTTTAACACTGAAGCTTTCTTT. The full variable domain, completed using reference TRBV11-3 and TRBJ1-1, is EAGVVQSPRYKIIEKKQPVAFWCNPISGHNTLYWYLQNLGQGPELLIRYENEEAVDDSQLPKDRFSAERLKGVDSTLKIQPAELGDSAVYLCASSLGFNTEAFFGQGTRLTVV.